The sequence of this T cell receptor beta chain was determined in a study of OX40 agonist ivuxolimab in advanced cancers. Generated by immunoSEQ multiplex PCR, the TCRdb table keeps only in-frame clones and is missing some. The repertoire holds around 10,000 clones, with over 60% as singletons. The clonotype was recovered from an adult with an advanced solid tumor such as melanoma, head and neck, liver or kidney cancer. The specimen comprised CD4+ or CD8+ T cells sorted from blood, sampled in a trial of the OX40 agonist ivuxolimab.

The CDR3 is CASSLGRNSPLHF. CDR3 coding DNA: TGTGCCAGCAGCTTAGGGAGGAATTCACCCCTCCACTTT. V gene TRBV7-8 combines with J gene TRBJ1-6; D is ambiguous. This CDR3 region has 13 residues. V was shortened by 1 base and J by 7 bases, with 5 bases between the two germline ends. Germline values: CDR1 SGHVS, CDR2 FQNEAQ.